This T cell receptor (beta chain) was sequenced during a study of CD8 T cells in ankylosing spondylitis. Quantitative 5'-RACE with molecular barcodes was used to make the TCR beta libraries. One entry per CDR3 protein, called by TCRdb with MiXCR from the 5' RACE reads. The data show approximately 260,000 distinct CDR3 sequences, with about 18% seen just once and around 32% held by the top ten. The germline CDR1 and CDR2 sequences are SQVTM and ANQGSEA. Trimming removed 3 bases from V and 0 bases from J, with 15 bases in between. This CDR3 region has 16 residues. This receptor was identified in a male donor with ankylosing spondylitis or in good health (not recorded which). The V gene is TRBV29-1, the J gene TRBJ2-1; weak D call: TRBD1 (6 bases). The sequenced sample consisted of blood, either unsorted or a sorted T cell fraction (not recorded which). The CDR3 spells CSVEGASSGSYNEQFF. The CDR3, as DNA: TGCAGCGTTGAGGGGGCTAGCAGCGGCTCCTACAATGAGCAGTTCTTC.